This section outlines one T cell receptor beta chain sequence together with its context. Its target antigen remains unknown. No base quality information exists; no much larger clone differs at one position. Synthesis of TCR cDNA relied on 5'RACE template switching, a step that introduced a universal primer site along with unique molecular identifiers. Priming for cDNA synthesis came from both the TCR alpha and TCR beta constant segments. Two PCR steps were used to amplify libraries, with sample barcodes and sequencing adapters being added in the second step. Sequencing of libraries was done on Illumina HiSeq 2500 (2x100 bp) or NovaSeq (2x150 bp). Under the source paper's analysis protocol: Demultiplexing of reads and collapsing into UMI consensus sequences were performed with MIGEC, and V(D)J alignment was carried out with MiXCR. Vaccine-responding clonotypes were defined with edgeR using replicate PBMC samples, requiring FDR below 0.01 and a log2 fold change above 5 up to day 15. Each bulk clonotype was labeled CD4 or CD8 based on which sequenced repertoire, CD4 or CD8, contained the clonotype at higher abundance. TCRdb applied fastp at Q25 and MiXCR to the public reads, then kept only in-frame beta chains. All rows with the same CDR3 protein become a single entry with the most common DNA and genes. Here the V and J calls rest on TCRdb's processing, not on the authors' analysis. Across this sample there are approximately 340,000 distinct CDR3 sequences, with 8.7% seen only once. The ten largest account for roughly 18% of the sample.

According to the germline V gene, CDR1 reads SGHNT and CDR2 reads YENEEA. V is reduced by 5 bases and J by 3 bases, leaving a spacing of 20 bases between them. The CDR3 contains 17 residues, cysteine and phenylalanine counted. The retained sequence is limited to the CDR3, 51 bases, with the frame set at the first base. The sample is drawn from a study of T cells after yellow fever vaccination (dated by TCRdb to about 2019). Turning to the overall study: Libraries from fractions with low cell numbers were prepared with the SMART-Seq v4 Ultra Low Input RNA kit. Two healthy male donors, one aged 18 to 30 and one aged 30 to 40 years, made up the cohort. Blood was collected at multiple timepoints before and after primary and secondary immunization, and bulk PBMC replicates and cell subsets were isolated. To track T-cell clones before and after primary and booster YFV17D yellow fever vaccination, bulk TCR alpha and beta repertoires were sequenced longitudinally.

This specimen's treatment or condition label, interpreted: live attenuated yellow fever vaccine strain. Two biological replicates of bulk PBMCs were collected at each blood-draw timepoint. A standard Ficoll-Paque protocol was used to isolate PBMCs from peripheral blood. TriZol was used to extract RNA from bulk PBMCs, CD4 and CD8 fractions, and dextramer-positive and dextramer-negative fractions. The investigation overall reported the following: Because only a couple of donors were included in the study, the extent to which the findings can be generalized is limited. After the booster, most clones that had expanded after primary vaccination were detected again (nearly 98% of CD4 and 88% of CD8), suggesting broad maintenance of memory. A small fraction of clonotypes appeared in both the CD4 and CD8 compartments, likely as a result of convergent recombination. FACS-sorted repertoires could contain abundant contaminating clonotypes from the bulk population, so computational filtering was required. Compared with the primary T-cell response, the secondary T-cell response was weaker but faster, peaking on day 5 rather than day 15.

The chain was built from TRBV11-3 and TRBJ2-1; the D gene remains uncertain. The clonotype comes from a man younger than 35 who received the YFV17D yellow fever vaccine. Specimen: PBMCs, collected on the day of the first yellow fever vaccination. The DNA sequence follows: TGTGCCAGCAGCCCCCGACCCCCTGAGAGTGGCTACAATGAGCAGTTCTTC. This encodes CASSPRPPESGYNEQFF.